A single sample is the source of the 24 T cell receptor beta chains below, sequenced in a study of blood T cell repertoires in COVID-19. TCRdb keeps only in-frame clones here, not all; method: immunoSEQ multiplex PCR. In the table there are 330,000 or so clones, approximately 90% of which are singletons. What was sequenced was peripheral blood. The receptors stem from a man aged 25 to 45 with COVID-19, enrolled during active disease.

Here the CDR3 reads CASSGAGTVTNGYTF. The CDR3 DNA reads as TGTGCCAGTAGCGGGGCTGGGACAGTCACCAATGGCTACACCTTC. The rearrangement links TRBV19 to TRBJ1-2; 7 bases are a match to TRBD1. In germline, CDR1 is LNHDA, CDR2 SQIVND (reference sequence). This CDR3 is 15 amino acids long. With 6 bases clipped from V and 6 bases from J, the junction kept 13 bases outside the gene matches.

The genes are TRBV18 and TRBJ1-3; TRBD1 matches at 8 bases. Per germline, CDR1 KGHSH and CDR2 LQKENI. Trimming took 0 bases from V and 2 from J; bases not matched to a gene: 6. There are 17 residues in the CDR3. For the CDR3, the DNA is TGTGCCAGCTCACCACCGACAGGGGCCCTCCCTGGAAACACCATATATTTT. Its protein is CASSPPTGALPGNTIYF.

This chain connects TRBV7-9 to TRBJ1-2; weak D call: TRBD1 (5 bases). CDR3 length equals 13 residues. Trimming removed 4 bases from V and 4 bases from J, with 10 bases in between. Per the germline V gene, CDR1 is SEHNR and CDR2 is FQNEAQ (reference sequence). The DNA of the CDR3 is TGTGCCAGCAGCTCTGGCAGGGCCTATGGCTACACCTTC. Its protein product is CASSSGRAYGYTF.

This clone was detected only once. J is TRBJ1-2 and V is TRBV2, with D maybe TRBD1 (6 bases). CDR3 size: 15 residues. Trimming stripped 1 base from V and 7 bases from J, with 16 bases between. In germline, CDR1 is SNHLY, CDR2 FYNNEI. CDR3 nucleotides: TGTGCCAGCAGTGAAGTCCGGGGGGCGCAAGGTGGCTACACCTTC. Translation: CASSEVRGAQGGYTF. The entire variable domain, with the rest obtained from reference TRBV2 and TRBJ1-2, is as follows: EPEVTQTPSHQVTQMGQEVILRCVPISNHLYFYWYRQILGQKVEFLVSFYNNEISEKSEIFDDQFSVERPDGSNFTLKIRSTKLEDSAMYFCASSEVRGAQGGYTFGSGTRLTVV.

This clone was recorded a few times. The chain links TRBV11-3 to TRBJ2-3, with 16 bases aligning to TRBD2. CDR1 and CDR2 (germline): SGHNT, YENEEA. The CDR3 is 17 residues long. With V trimmed by 4 bases and J by 2 bases, 3 bases remained unmatched. The CDR3 protein is CASSSGTSGRATDTQYF. The CDR3 region has the DNA TGTGCCAGCAGCTCCGGGACTAGCGGGAGGGCCACAGATACGCAGTATTTT.

Worth noting for this clone: This specimen includes other DNA sequences encoding the same CDR3. The chain joins TRBV2 to TRBJ1-1, with 7 bases that match TRBD1. V lost 6 bases to trimming and J lost 4 bases; unmatched junction nucleotides: 5. Germline V gives CDR1 SNHLY, CDR2 FYNNEI. The length of the CDR3 is 13 residues. CDR3 protein: CASSDNRGTEAFF. The CDR3 DNA reads as TGTGCCAGCAGCGACAACAGGGGCACTGAAGCTTTCTTT.

This clone occurred once. The chain carries TRBV6-5 and TRBJ1-1; no clear D. The CDR3 spans 16 residues. Trimming stripped 0 bases from V and 10 bases from J, with 21 bases between. CDR1 is MNHEY and CDR2 is SVGAGI in the germline V gene. The CDR3: CASSYSVESPPGGAFF. The CDR3 DNA sequence: TGTGCCAGCAGTTACTCTGTAGAGTCCCCCCCGGGTGGAGCTTTCTTT.

The chain has TRBV6-5 and TRBJ1-1, with 9 bases matching TRBD1. The germline V gene has CDR1 MNHEY and CDR2 SVGAGI. The CDR3 consists of 15 residues. The ends lost 0 bases at V and 5 bases at J; junction bases unmatched: 4. Here the CDR3 reads CASSYSQGAQTEAFF. DNA of the CDR3: TGTGCCAGCAGTTACTCACAGGGGGCGCAGACTGAAGCTTTCTTT.

The rearrangement joins TRBV11-2 to TRBJ2-1, with TRBD2 as a possible D gene (6 bases). Looked up from germline, CDR1 is SGHAT and CDR2 is FQNNGV. The CDR3 has 15 amino acids. V shed 5 bases and J shed 3 bases, with 14 bases lying between them. DNA of the CDR3: TGTGCCAGCAGCCTAACGGGAGCAGACTACAATGAGCAGTTCTTC. Translation gives CASSLTGADYNEQFF.

The chain links TRBV6-1 to TRBJ2-5, with TRBD2 matching over 11 bases. The CDR3 covers 15 residues. J lost 2 bases, V lost 3 bases, and 2 bases had no gene match. Germline loops: CDR1 MNHNS, CDR2 SASEGT. CDR3 nucleotides: TGTGCCAGCAGTGATTTAGCGGGGGGGCAAGAGACCCAGTACTTC. It translates to CASSDLAGGQETQYF.

The chain uses TRBV7-2 and TRBJ2-1, with TRBD1 matching over 7 bases. Per germline, CDR1 SGHTA and CDR2 FQGNSA. V lost 7 bases, J lost 0 bases, and 9 bases stayed unmatched. The CDR3 totals 16 residues. CDR3 in DNA: TGTGCCAGCACCCCCGGTGGGACAGCCTCCTACAATGAGCAGTTCTTC. This encodes CASTPGGTASYNEQFF.

The chain carries TRBV6-2 or TRBV6-3 and TRBJ2-5, with 7 bases lining up with TRBD1. The CDR3 runs 13 residues. V was pared by 4 bases and J by 5 bases, with 4 bases of the junction left unmatched. In germline, CDR1 is MNHEY, CDR2 SVGEGT. CDR3 nucleotides: TGTGCCAGCAGTTTACAGGGGTTGGAGACCCAGTACTTC. It encodes CASSLQGLETQYF.

V and J are TRBV7-2 and TRBJ2-7; 9 bases agree with TRBD1. J lost 3 bases, V lost 3 bases, and 6 bases had no gene match. CDR3 length equals 15 residues. CDR1 SGHTA and CDR2 FQGNSA come from the germline V gene. For the CDR3, the DNA is TGTGCCAGCAGCTTGTCAGGACAGGGGTACTACGAGCAGTACTTC. Protein: CASSLSGQGYYEQYF. The variable domain in full, with the rest retrieved from reference TRBV7-2 and TRBJ2-7, is GAGVSQSPSNKVTEKGKDVELRCDPISGHTALYWYRQSLGQGLEFLIYFQGNSAPDKSGLPSDRFSAERTGGSVSTLTIQRTQQEDSAVYLCASSLSGQGYYEQYFGPGTRLTVT.

Regarding this clone: This sample includes further DNA sequences coding for the same CDR3. The chain links TRBV10-3 to TRBJ2-3; the match to TRBD1 covers 8 bases. V lost 3 bases to trimming and J lost 1 base; unmatched junction nucleotides: 3. The CDR3 extends over 15 amino acids. The V gene's germline CDR1 is ENHRY and CDR2 SYGVKD. In DNA, the CDR3 is TGTGCCATCAGTGACCCGGGACAGGGCACAGATACGCAGTATTTT. Translating it yields CAISDPGQGTDTQYF.

The chain links TRBV5-1 to TRBJ2-7, with 10 bases fitting TRBD2. This CDR3 region has 15 residues. Germline loops: CDR1 SGHRS, CDR2 YFSETQ. The ends lost 3 bases at V and 3 bases at J; junction bases unmatched: 6. This chain's CDR3 is CASSSGLADYYEQYF. CDR3 bases: TGCGCCAGCAGCTCCGGACTAGCGGACTACTACGAGCAGTACTTC.

The chain has TRBV5-1 and TRBJ1-1; D not certain. V lost 9 bases and J 1 base, leaving 16 bases between the germline ends. Germline CDR1 is SGHRS and CDR2 is YFSETQ. This CDR3 comprises 14 residues. The CDR3 nucleotides read TGCGCCACCTCGACGGGTCCTTCGAACACTGAAGCTTTCTTT. Protein sequence: CATSTGPSNTEAFF.

CDR3 amino acids: CASLETSGSNEQFF. CDR3 in DNA: TGTGCCAGTTTAGAGACTAGCGGGAGTAACGAGCAGTTCTTC. The chain joins TRBV19 to TRBJ2-1, with 12 bases lining up with TRBD2. Germline-derived CDR1 and CDR2 are LNHDA and SQIVND (reference sequence). The CDR3 has 14 residues. With 8 bases clipped from V and 10 bases from J, the junction kept 9 bases outside the gene matches.

V is TRBV11-3 and J is TRBJ2-3; tentatively, D is TRBD1 (5 bases). CDR1 and CDR2 from the germline V gene are SGHNT and YENEEA. This CDR3 has 15 amino acids. V was clipped by 5 bases and J by 2 bases, with 14 bases between them. CDR3 protein: CASSQGMDFTDTQYF. The CDR3 DNA is TGTGCCAGCAGCCAGGGAATGGATTTCACAGATACGCAGTATTTT.

This clone has just a few counts. The V and J genes are TRBV13 and TRBJ2-3; TRBD2 agrees at 7 bases. The CDR3 length is 14 residues. Germline V gene sequence: CDR1 PRHDT, CDR2 FYEKMQ (reference sequence). V lost 2 bases and J lost 8; bases outside the gene matches: 7. The CDR3 spells CASSLTVASGTQYF. For the CDR3, the DNA is TGTGCCAGCAGCTTAACCGTCGCTAGCGGTACGCAGTATTTT.

The genes are TRBV19 and TRBJ2-1; 12 nucleotides match TRBD2. Germline values: CDR1 LNHDA, CDR2 SQIVND (reference sequence). There are 17 residues in the CDR3. V trimming: 1 base; J trimming: 4 bases; junction bases outside the gene matches: 5. CDR3 nucleotides: TGTGCCAGTAGTATAGCTAGCGGGGGGGGAGGATACAATGAGCAGTTCTTC. Translation: CASSIASGGGGYNEQFF.

The CDR3 region is CASSPPPLTDWRKRTDTQYF. Written as DNA, the CDR3 is TGTGCCAGCTCACCACCGCCCCTCACGGACTGGCGAAAACGCACAGATACGCAGTATTTT. The chain is built from TRBV18 and TRBJ2-3; tentatively, D is TRBD2 (5 bases). Germline V gives CDR1 KGHSH, CDR2 LQKENI. Trimming cost V 0 bases and J 1 base, with 23 bases left between them. This CDR3 comprises 20 residues. The entire variable domain, with the rest obtained from reference TRBV18 and TRBJ2-3, is as follows: NAGVMQNPRHLVRRRGQEARLRCSPMKGHSHVYWYRQLPEEGLKFMVYLQKENIIDESGMPKERFSAEFPKEGPSILRIQQVVRGDSAAYFCASSPPPLTDWRKRTDTQYFGPGTRLTVL.

The chain links TRBV7-8 to TRBJ2-1, with 14 bases matching TRBD2. This CDR3 comprises 15 residues. The trim removed 5 bases at V and 7 bases at J, leaving 4 bases unmatched. Germline V gene data show CDR1 as SGHVS and CDR2 as FQNEAQ. The CDR3 spells CASSLGTSGSNEQFF. In DNA form, the CDR3 reads TGTGCCAGCAGCCTAGGGACTAGCGGGAGTAATGAGCAGTTCTTC.

The CDR3 coding sequence is TGTGCCAGCAGGCAAACGGACAGGGCAGGGACTGAAGCTTTCTTT. Protein: CASRQTDRAGTEAFF. The V gene is TRBV2, the J gene TRBJ1-1, with TRBD1 matching over 8 bases. This CDR3 comprises 15 residues. Germline assignment: CDR1 SNHLY and CDR2 FYNNEI. The ends lost 6 bases at V and 5 bases at J; junction bases unmatched: 11. The whole variable domain, remainder taken from reference TRBV2 and TRBJ1-1, is EPEVTQTPSHQVTQMGQEVILRCVPISNHLYFYWYRQILGQKVEFLVSFYNNEISEKSEIFDDQFSVERPDGSNFTLKIRSTKLEDSAMYFCASRQTDRAGTEAFFGQGTRLTVV.

V gene TRBV4-3 combines with J gene TRBJ2-1, with 8 positions matching TRBD1. This CDR3 comprises 16 residues. The germline CDR1 and CDR2 sequences are LGHNA and YSLEER. Trimming at V came to 6 bases and at J to 2 bases, leaving 9 bases not matched to a gene. CDR3 region: CASRKRPGQAYNEQFF. Here the CDR3 DNA reads TGCGCCAGCAGGAAACGACCGGGACAGGCCTACAATGAGCAGTTCTTC.